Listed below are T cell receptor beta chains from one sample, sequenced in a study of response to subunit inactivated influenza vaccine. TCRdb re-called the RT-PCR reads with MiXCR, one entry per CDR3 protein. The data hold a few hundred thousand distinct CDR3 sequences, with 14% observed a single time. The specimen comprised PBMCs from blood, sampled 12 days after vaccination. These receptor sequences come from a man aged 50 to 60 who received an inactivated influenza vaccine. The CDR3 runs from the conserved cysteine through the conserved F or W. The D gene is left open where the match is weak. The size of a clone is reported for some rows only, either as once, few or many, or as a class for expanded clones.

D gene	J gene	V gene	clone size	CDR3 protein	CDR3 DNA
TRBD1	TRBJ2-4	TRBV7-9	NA	CASSLARGIQYF	TGTGCCAGCAGCTTGGCCAGGGGGATTCAGTACTTC
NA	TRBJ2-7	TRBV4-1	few	CASSPSDRFSYEQYF	TGCGCCAGCAGCCCTTCGGACAGATTCTCCTACGAGCAGTACTTC
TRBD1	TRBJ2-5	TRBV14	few	CASSRPGQGSETQYF	TGTGCCAGCAGCCGTCCGGGACAGGGATCCGAGACCCAGTACTTC
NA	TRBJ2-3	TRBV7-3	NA	CASSFWYF	TGTGCCAGCAGTTTTTGGTATTTT
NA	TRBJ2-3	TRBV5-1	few	CASSLGGYSTDTQYF	TGCGCCAGCAGCCTCGGGGGCTATAGCACAGATACGCAGTATTTT
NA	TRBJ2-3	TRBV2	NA	CASKTRYSTDTQYF	TGTGCCAGCAAGACTAGATATAGCACAGATACGCAGTATTTT
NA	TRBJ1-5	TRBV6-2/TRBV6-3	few	CASSYQGQPQHF	TGTGCCAGCAGTTACCAGGGTCAGCCCCAGCATTTT
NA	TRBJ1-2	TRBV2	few	CASSGTISTNGYTF	TGTGCCAGCAGTGGGACAATTAGTACGAATGGCTACACCTTC
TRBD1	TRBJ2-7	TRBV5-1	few	CASSWAIGGPYEQYF	TGCGCCAGCAGCTGGGCGATAGGGGGCCCCTACGAGCAGTACTTC
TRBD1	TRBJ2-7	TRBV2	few	CASRGQYEQYF	TGTGCCAGCAGGGGACAGTACGAGCAGTACTTC
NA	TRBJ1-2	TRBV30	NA	CAWSVLGGGYTF	TGTGCCTGGAGTGTACTGGGGGGAGGCTACACCTTC
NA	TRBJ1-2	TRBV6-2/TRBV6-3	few	CASSYRQGPYGYTF	TGTGCCAGCAGTTACCGGCAGGGACCCTATGGCTACACCTTC
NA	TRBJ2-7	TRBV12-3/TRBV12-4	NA	CASSAGHRYEQYF	TGTGCCAGCAGCGCGGGACACCGCTACGAGCAGTACTTC
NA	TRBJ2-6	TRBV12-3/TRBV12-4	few	CASSPPTHSGANVLTF	TGTGCCAGCAGTCCCCCCACCCACTCTGGGGCCAACGTCCTGACTTTC
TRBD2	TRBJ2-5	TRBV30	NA	CAWSMGLAGETQYF	TGTGCCTGGAGTATGGGACTAGCGGGAGAGACCCAGTACTTC
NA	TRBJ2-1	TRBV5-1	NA	CASRALGSYNEQFF	TGCGCCAGCAGGGCCCTCGGGTCCTACAATGAGCAGTTCTTC
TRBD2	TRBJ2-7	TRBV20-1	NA	CSAGLARNYEQYF	TGCAGTGCTGGACTAGCGCGAAACTACGAGCAGTACTTC
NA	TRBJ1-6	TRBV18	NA	CASSPDPPGSPLHF	TGTGCCAGCTCACCCGATCCTCCTGGGTCACCCCTCCACTTT
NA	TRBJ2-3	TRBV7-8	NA	CASIPTEITSTDTQYF	TGTGCCAGCATACCCACCGAAATCACTAGCACAGATACGCAGTATTTT
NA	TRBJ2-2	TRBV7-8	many	CASSLVVTTGELFF	TGTGCCAGCAGCTTAGTGGTAACGACCGGGGAGCTGTTTTTT
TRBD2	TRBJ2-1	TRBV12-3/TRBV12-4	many	CATRLAGGPDEQFF	TGTGCCACCCGACTAGCGGGGGGGCCAGATGAGCAGTTCTTC
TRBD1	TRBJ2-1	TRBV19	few	CASSRQGGRGEQFF	TGTGCCAGTAGCCGACAGGGCGGACGCGGTGAGCAGTTCTTC
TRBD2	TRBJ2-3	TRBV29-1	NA	CSVELGSGADTQYF	TGCAGCGTTGAACTGGGTAGCGGGGCAGATACGCAGTATTTT
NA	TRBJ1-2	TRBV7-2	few	CASSLVGRVGGYTF	TGTGCCAGCAGCTTAGTGGGCAGGGTGGGCGGCTACACCTTC
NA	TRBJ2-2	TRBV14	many	CASSPNSGRKTGELFF	TGTGCCAGCAGCCCGAATTCCGGGCGGAAGACCGGGGAGCTGTTTTTT
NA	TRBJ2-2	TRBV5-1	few	CASRTVTSGRPEVGVTGELFF	TGCGCCAGCAGAACTGTAACTTCGGGGCGGCCCGAAGTAGGGGTCACCGGGGAGCTGTTTTTT
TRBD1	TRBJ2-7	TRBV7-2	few	CASSLRQGRNEQYF	TGTGCCAGCAGCTTACGACAGGGGAGGAACGAGCAGTACTTC
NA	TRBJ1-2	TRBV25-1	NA	CASSELGSYGYTF	TGTGCCAGCAGTGAATTAGGGAGCTATGGCTACACCTTC
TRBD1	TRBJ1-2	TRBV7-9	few	CASSRSGTAYGYTF	TGTGCCAGCAGCCGTTCCGGGACAGCATATGGCTACACCTTC
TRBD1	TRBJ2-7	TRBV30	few	CAWRSTGIPYEQYF	TGTGCCTGGAGATCGACAGGGATCCCCTACGAGCAGTACTTC
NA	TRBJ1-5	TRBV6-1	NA	CASSPTRGAGQPQHF	TGTGCCAGCAGCCCTACTCGTGGGGCAGGACAGCCCCAGCATTTT